This T cell receptor (beta chain) was identified in a study of blood T cell repertoires in COVID-19. Per the germline V gene, CDR1 is GTSNPN and CDR2 is SVGIG (reference sequence). This CDR3 has 14 residues. V dropped 4 bases and J dropped 3 bases, with 16 bases sitting between them. This clone showed up just a few times. Some clones are missing from TCRdb's copy, which holds only in-frame ones; the method was immunoSEQ multiplex PCR. Altogether 130,000 to 150,000 clones are present, around 87% being singletons, with the ten largest covering 0.95% to 1.5%. Individuals aged about 18 to 95 years were recruited from around 22 US areas. Cohort allocation depended upon clinical history that participants reported.

Sequenced sample: PBMCs or T cells enriched from blood (not recorded which). The V gene is TRBV30, the J gene TRBJ2-7, with TRBD2 as a possible D gene (6 bases). The sequence came from a woman aged 30 to 39 with acute COVID-19. CDR3 in DNA: TGTGCCTGGAAAAGGGACTTCTCATACTACGAGCAGTACTTC. Amino acids: CAWKRDFSYYEQYF.